The clone carrying this T cell receptor beta chain was recorded a few times. Its matching antigen is unknown. A single record per CDR3 protein comes from TCRdb applying MiXCR to the reads. The profile covers 830,000 or so distinct CDR3 sequences, with around a third appearing a single time and around an eighth taken by the ten largest. The data stem from a study of T cell repertoires in cytomegalovirus infection. Study-level background: Both a matching HLA type and CMV infection were indicated by public TCR beta signatures. Findings of the study overall: Predominance within the ex vivo response was attributable to HLA-C-restricted CMV-specific TCR beta clonotypes.

Germline V CDR1 and CDR2: MDHEN, SYDVKM. The CDR3 sequence is 16 residues long. V shed 3 bases, J shed 4 bases, and the junction held 11 bases outside the gene matches. The sample in question was cultured CD8+ T cells from PBMCs, obtained from culture after CMV antigen stimulation. The chain employs TRBV28 and TRBJ1-1; 7 bases agree with TRBD1. This TCR derives from a human donor in good health (CMV status not recorded). Some clones in this sample may be carry-over from other donors' samples. CDR3 residues: CASSLAGPTGPTEAFF. Written as DNA, the CDR3 is TGTGCCAGCAGTTTGGCCGGGCCGACAGGGCCCACTGAAGCTTTCTTT.